This paragraph covers one T cell receptor (beta chain) sequence. This CDR3 has 19 residues. Germline V gene lookup returns CDR1 SGHVS and CDR2 FQNEAQ. V gave up 3 bases and J gave up 1 base; unmatched junction bases: 14. The data were obtained in a study of long-term antiretroviral therapy in people with HIV. Survey level was the resolution at which the v3.0 immunoSEQ assay ran. The method was immunoSEQ multiplex PCR; TCRdb's version includes in-frame clones alone and lacks a portion of them. The table includes approximately 19,000 clones, roughly 87% detected once. The receptor comes from a man in his late teens or twenties with HIV. Sequences were derived from unsorted PBMCs, sampled 2.1 years after starting antiretroviral therapy. The rearrangement uses TRBV7-8 and TRBJ2-2; 7 bases are a match to TRBD1. Here the CDR3 reads CASSFVSRTNRGNTGELFF. CDR3 DNA: TGTGCCAGCAGCTTTGTATCCCGCACTAACAGGGGGAACACCGGGGAGCTGTTTTTT.